This T cell receptor beta chain was identified in a study of blood T cell repertoires in COVID-19. Study as a whole: Donors in the United States, Italy and Spain gave samples during acute or convalescent COVID-19. T cells, B-cell-depleted T cells, or PBMCs supplied cDNA or gDNA.

V lost 3 bases to trimming and J lost 8 bases; unmatched junction nucleotides: 5. The CDR3 consists of 12 residues. Germline V gene lookup returns CDR1 SQVTM and CDR2 ANQGSEA. How the authors handled the data: Nucleated cell number was recorded as an estimate derived from reference gene primer amplification. TCRdb's table, derived via immunoSEQ multiplex PCR, lists solely in-frame clones and lacks some. V and J calls and clone size are copied from that table; D and trimming were computed from the DNA. The table includes 75,000 to 90,000 clones, 60% to 80% detected once. During active infection, Seattle patients enrolled and were then monitored through disease.

Sequenced material: peripheral blood. The clonotype was recovered from a man aged 60 to 75 with COVID-19, enrolled during active disease. The chain couples TRBV29-1 to TRBJ1-2, with 8 bases identical to TRBD1. This CDR3 is CSVEDRVRGYTF. CDR3 nucleotides: TGCAGCGTTGAGGACAGGGTGAGGGGCTACACCTTC. The full variable domain, with the rest looked up from reference TRBV29-1 and TRBJ1-2, is SAVISQKPSRDICQRGTSLTIQCQVDSQVTMMFWYRQQPGQSLTLIATANQGSEATYESGFVIDKFPISRPNLTFSTLTVSNMSPEDSSIYLCSVEDRVRGYTFGSGTRLTVV.